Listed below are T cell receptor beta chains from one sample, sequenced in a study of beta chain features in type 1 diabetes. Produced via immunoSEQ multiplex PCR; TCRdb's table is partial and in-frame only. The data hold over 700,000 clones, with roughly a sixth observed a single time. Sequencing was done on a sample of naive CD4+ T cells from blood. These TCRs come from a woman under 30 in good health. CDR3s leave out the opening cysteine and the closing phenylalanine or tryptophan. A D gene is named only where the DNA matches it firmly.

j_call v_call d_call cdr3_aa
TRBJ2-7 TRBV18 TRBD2 ASSPTGTTYEQY
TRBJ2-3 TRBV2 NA ASSEVVGRGTRGKDTQY
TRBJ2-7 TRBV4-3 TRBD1 ASSQQGVHEQY
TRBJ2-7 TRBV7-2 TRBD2 ASSPTSGSSYEQY
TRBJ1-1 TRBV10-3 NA AIRKDSATEAF
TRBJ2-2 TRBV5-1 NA ASSLGGGITGELF
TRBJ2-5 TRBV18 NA ASSPVTGQETQY
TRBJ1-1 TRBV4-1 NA ASSQDPGATEAF
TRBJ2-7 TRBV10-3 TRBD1 ATKLTGMAYEQY
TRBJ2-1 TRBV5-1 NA ASRLANNEQF
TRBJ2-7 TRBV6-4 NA ATDRRGARAGEQY
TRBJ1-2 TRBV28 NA ASSLGRDGYT
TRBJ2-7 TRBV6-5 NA ASSRDGTYEQY
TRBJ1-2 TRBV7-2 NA ASSLVGGGYT
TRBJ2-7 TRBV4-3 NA ASSQDVLVYEQY
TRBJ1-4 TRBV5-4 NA ASSLREGLATNEKLF
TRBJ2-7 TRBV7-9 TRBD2 ASSVAGRTHEQY
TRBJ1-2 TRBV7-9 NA ASSEVGAPLYGYT
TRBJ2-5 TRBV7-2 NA ASSRTPGSQETQY
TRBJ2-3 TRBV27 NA ASRGQATDTQY
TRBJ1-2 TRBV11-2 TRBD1 ASSYRDRGSYT
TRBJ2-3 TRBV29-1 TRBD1 SEATGGLRDTQY
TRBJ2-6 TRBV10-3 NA ATTTGLSGANVLT